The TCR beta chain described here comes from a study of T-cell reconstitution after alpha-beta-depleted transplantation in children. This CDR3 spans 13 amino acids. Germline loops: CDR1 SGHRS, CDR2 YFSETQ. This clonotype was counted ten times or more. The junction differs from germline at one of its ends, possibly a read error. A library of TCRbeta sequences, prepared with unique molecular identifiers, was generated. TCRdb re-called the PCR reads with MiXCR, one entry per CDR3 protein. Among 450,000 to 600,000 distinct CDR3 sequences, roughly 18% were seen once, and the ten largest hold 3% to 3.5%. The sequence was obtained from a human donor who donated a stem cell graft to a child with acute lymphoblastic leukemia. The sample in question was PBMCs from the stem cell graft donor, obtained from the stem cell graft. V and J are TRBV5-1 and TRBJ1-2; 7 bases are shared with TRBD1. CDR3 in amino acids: CASSLQGNYGYTF. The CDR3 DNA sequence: TGTGCCAGCAGCTTACAGGGGAACTATGGCTACACCTTC.